The 25 T cell receptor beta chains reported below all come from one sample, sequenced in a study of blood T cells in healthy people across ages. With a J-beta primer mix and a sample-barcoded 5' primer, a second PCR ran 7 to 11 cycles. TCRdb reanalysed the 5' RACE reads using MiXCR and keeps one entry per CDR3 protein. The data hold around 670,000 distinct CDR3 sequences, with roughly 30% observed a single time. Sequencing input: blood. The source is a woman older than 75 in good health.

This chain links TRBV20-1 with TRBJ1-4; possibly TRBD1 for D (5 bases). V lost 3 bases and J lost 0, with 8 bases in between. The CDR3 sequence is 14 residues long. Germline assignment: CDR1 DFQATT and CDR2 SNEGSKA (reference sequence). CDR3 in DNA: TGCAGTGCTAGGGGGGACTCAACTAATGAAAAACTGTTTTTT. This translates into CSARGDSTNEKLFF.

In its sample, this clonotype was seen once. Written as DNA, the CDR3 is TGTGCCAGCAGCTTAGGGTCGGCTAGCGGATACAATGAGCAGTTCTTC. It yields the protein CASSLGSASGYNEQFF. The rearrangement joins TRBV7-2 to TRBJ2-1, with TRBD2 matching 7 bases. CDR3 size: 16 residues. Unmatched junction bases numbered 7, after V lost 1 base and J lost 4 bases. Germline values: CDR1 SGHTA, CDR2 FQGNSA.

This clonotype was seen at least ten times. The chain combines TRBV2 with TRBJ1-4; 9 nucleotides line up with TRBD1. After removal of 7 bases from V and 8 bases from J, the junction contained 11 bases not matched to a gene. The length of the CDR3 is 15 residues. The V gene's germline CDR1 is SNHLY and CDR2 FYNNEI. The CDR3 protein is CASIRDRGGPEKLFF. The CDR3 nucleotides are TGTGCCAGCATCAGAGACAGGGGGGGCCCGGAAAAACTGTTTTTT.

This clonotype came up many times. The rearrangement uses TRBV4-1 and TRBJ2-7; TRBD2 aligns across 7 bases. J gave up 4 bases and V 0 bases, and 3 bases lay outside the gene matches. Germline V gives CDR1 MGHRA, CDR2 YSYEKL. This CDR3 comprises 14 residues. CDR3 loop: CASSQERRGYEQYF. The CDR3 DNA follows: TGCGCCAGCAGCCAAGAAAGGCGGGGGTACGAGCAGTACTTC.

The chain recombines TRBV30 with TRBJ2-7; either TRBD1 or TRBD2 may fit D (5 bases each). V was cut by 8 bases and J by 0 bases, with 14 bases left in between. Germline CDR1 GTSNPN, CDR2 SVGIG (reference sequence). The length of the CDR3 is 13 residues. This CDR3 reads CAGTGGPSYEQYF. Written as DNA, the CDR3 is TGTGCCGGAACAGGAGGACCCTCCTACGAGCAGTACTTC. Full variable domain (rest looked up from reference TRBV30 and TRBJ2-7): SQTIHQWPATLVQPVGSPLSLECTVEGTSNPNLYWYRQAAGRGLQLLFYSVGIGQISSEVPQNLSASRPQDRQFILSSKKLLLSDSGFYLCAGTGGPSYEQYFGPGTRLTVT.

The chain is built from TRBV29-1 and TRBJ2-3; D gene unclear. Looked up from germline, CDR1 is SQVTM and CDR2 is ANQGSEA. The CDR3 loop spans 13 amino acids. V was clipped by 6 bases and J by 0 bases, with 10 bases between them. The CDR3 here is CSVYGSSTDTQYF. CDR3 sequence (DNA): TGCAGCGTATACGGATCTAGCACAGATACGCAGTATTTT.

This clonotype was detected ten times or more. The V and J genes are TRBV5-1 and TRBJ1-1; D perhaps matches TRBD1 (5 bases). Germline V gene sequence: CDR1 SGHRS, CDR2 YFSETQ. V lost 2 bases, J lost 1 base, and 12 bases lay in between. CDR3 length: 15 amino acids. CDR3 nucleotides: TGCGCCAGCAGCTTCTCCGGGACGAAGAACACTGAAGCTTTCTTT. Its protein is CASSFSGTKNTEAFF. Complete variable domain (other parts from reference TRBV5-1 and TRBJ1-1): KAGVTQTPRYLIKTRGQQVTLSCSPISGHRSVSWYQQTPGQGLQFLFEYFSETQRNKGNFPGRFSGRQFSNSRSEMNVSTLELGDSALYLCASSFSGTKNTEAFFGQGTRLTVV.

This clonotype was seen many times. The chain joins TRBV4-2 to TRBJ2-7; maybe TRBD1 (5 bases). The CDR3 is made up of 14 amino acids. Between the trimmed V and J ends, which lost 1 base and 0 bases, there was a span of 7 bases. Germline V lookup: CDR1 LGHNA, CDR2 YNFKEQ. CDR3 protein: CASSQGQGSYEQYF. The CDR3 DNA reads TGTGCCAGCAGCCAAGGGCAGGGCTCCTACGAGCAGTACTTC.

V usage is TRBV7-3 and J usage is TRBJ2-1; TRBD2 matches 11 bases. The J segment lost 4 bases and the V segment lost 2 bases, leaving 10 bases of the junction unmatched. This CDR3 spans 18 amino acids. The germline gives CDR1 SGHTA, CDR2 FQGTGA. This CDR3 is CASSLSPSGGNLYNEQFF. The CDR3, as DNA: TGTGCCAGCAGCTTATCCCCTAGCGGGGGGAATCTGTACAATGAGCAGTTCTTC.

This clonotype was counted many times. This clone may be a read error of a much larger clone one base away. V is TRBV20-1 and J is TRBJ2-1; D remains ambiguous. Gene TRBJ2-7 matches the end of the DNA better, so the J call may be wrong. Germline assignment: CDR1 DFQATT and CDR2 SNEGSKA (reference sequence). This CDR3 region has 15 residues. In DNA, the CDR3 is TGCAGTGCTAGAGGGGTAGTTACCTCCTACAATGAGCAGTACTTC. This sequence encodes CSARGVVTSYNEQYF.

In its sample, this clonotype was seen a few times. This may be a read error, as it is one base from a much larger clone. V and J are TRBV7-8 and TRBJ1-2; 11 bases match TRBD1. Germline V gene sequence: CDR1 SGHVS, CDR2 FQNEAQ. Trimming took 10 bases from V and 4 from J; bases not matched to a gene: 2. The CDR3 is 12 amino acids. In nucleotides, the CDR3 is TGTGCCACCGGGACAGGGGGCTATGGCTACACCTTC. This encodes CATGTGGYGYTF.

The sample holds many counts of this clonotype. This rearrangement joins TRBV5-1 to TRBJ1-2; unclear D gene. Germline V lookup: CDR1 SGHRS, CDR2 YFSETQ. V lost 0 bases, J lost 4 bases, and 10 bases lay in between. The CDR3 loop spans 14 amino acids. The DNA for the CDR3 is TGCGCCAGCAGCTTGGATCCGGGAGGCTATGGCTACACCTTC. Translating it yields CASSLDPGGYGYTF.

This clonotype was observed once. CDR3 protein: CSVGSGYNQPQHF. In DNA form, the CDR3 reads TGCAGCGTTGGGTCGGGGTACAATCAGCCCCAGCATTTT. The V call is TRBV29-1, the J call TRBJ1-5, with no clear D. CDR1 is SQVTM and CDR2 is ANQGSEA in the germline V gene. The V and J ends lost 4 bases and 3 bases respectively, with 10 bases between them. The CDR3 is 13 residues long.

The chain combines TRBV4-3 with TRBJ1-2; 8 nucleotides line up with TRBD1. The CDR3 is 18 amino acids. Looked up from germline, CDR1 is LGHNA and CDR2 is YSLEER. V dropped 0 bases and J dropped 5; count of bases not matched to a gene: 14. This chain's CDR3 is CASSQEISGGSVGYGYTF. The CDR3 DNA follows: TGCGCCAGCAGCCAAGAGATATCAGGGGGCTCAGTAGGGTATGGCTACACCTTC.

Many counts were recorded for this clonotype. This CDR3 reads CASSDDGDQPQHF. The CDR3, as DNA: TGTGCCAGCAGCGACGACGGCGATCAGCCCCAGCATTTT. This rearrangement joins TRBV7-2 to TRBJ1-5; D remains unclear. Trimming left V 5 bases short and J 5 bases short, with 10 bases between. Germline V gene data show CDR1 as SGHTA and CDR2 as FQGNSA. The CDR3 is 13 amino acids.

Note on this clonotype: Just one base apart from a much larger clone, this may be a read error. The rearrangement links TRBV9 to TRBJ2-7, with a possible D match to TRBD1 (5 bases). Trimming pared 0 bases from V and 7 bases from J, leaving 20 bases between. CDR1 is SGDLS, CDR2 YYNGEE, per germline. The CDR3 is made up of 16 amino acids. The CDR3 loop is CASSVGRLERGNEQYF. CDR3 bases: TGTGCCAGCAGCGTAGGCAGACTGGAAAGGGGCAATGAGCAGTACTTC.

The chain uses TRBV6-5 and TRBJ1-1; D unresolved. The germline V gene has CDR1 MNHEY and CDR2 SVGAGI. V lost 7 bases and J 3 bases, leaving 18 bases between the germline ends. CDR3 length: 15 amino acids. CDR3 sequence reads: CASNIDKTSDTEAFF. The CDR3, as DNA: TGTGCCAGCAATATCGACAAGACGAGCGACACTGAAGCTTTCTTT.

Comment on this clonotype: A much larger clone lies a single base off, so this may be a read error. The conserved phenylalanine or tryptophan is not found at the CDR3 terminus, so this likely reflects a read error. This rearrangement joins TRBV5-1 to TRBJ2-1, with TRBD2 matching over 12 bases. The germline CDR1 and CDR2 sequences are SGHRS and YFSETQ. The trim removed 4 bases at V and 6 bases at J, leaving 5 bases unmatched. The CDR3 spans 15 residues. CDR3 amino acids: CASSLAGGLGNEQFL. DNA of the CDR3: TGCGCCAGCAGCCTAGCGGGGGGGCTGGGCAATGAGCAGTTCTTA.

As regards this clonotype: Given a much more abundant clone one base away, this may be a read error. The chain links TRBV20-1 to TRBJ2-1, with TRBD2 matching over 10 bases. The CDR3 is made up of 14 amino acids. Germline lookup yields CDR1 DFQATT and CDR2 SNEGSKA (reference sequence). The CDR3 reads CSANPAGGINERFF. CDR3 coding DNA: TGCAGTGCTAACCCAGCGGGGGGGATCAATGAGCGGTTCTTC.

This rearrangement joins TRBV9 to TRBJ2-5; D may be TRBD1 (5 bases). V gave up 1 base and J gave up 0 bases, with 10 bases separating them. The CDR3 consists of 15 residues. Germline-derived CDR1 and CDR2 are SGDLS and YYNGEE. CDR3: CASSVRRGYQETQYF. CDR3 nucleotide sequence: TGTGCCAGCAGCGTAAGAAGGGGTTACCAAGAGACCCAGTACTTC. Full variable domain (missing parts from reference TRBV9 and TRBJ2-5): DSGVTQTPKHLITATGQRVTLRCSPRSGDLSVYWYQQSLDQGLQFLIQYYNGEERAKGNILERFSAQQFPDLHSELNLSSLELGDSALYFCASSVRRGYQETQYFGPGTRLLVL.

This clonotype was counted a few times. A single base separates this from a much larger clone, so it may be a read error. This chain uses TRBV5-1 with TRBJ2-5, with D unclear. TRBJ2-7 explains the end of the DNA better; the J call may be wrong. There are 12 residues in the CDR3. CDR1 is SGHRS and CDR2 is YFSETQ in the germline V gene. The DNA of the CDR3 is TGCGCCAGCACCCTGGGCCGCGGCGAGCAGTACTTC. It codes for CASTLGRGEQYF.

The chain carries TRBV6-5 and TRBJ1-3; 7 bases match TRBD1. The CDR3 contains 13 residues. Per the germline V gene, CDR1 is MNHEY and CDR2 is SVGAGI. V was pared by 2 bases and J by 7 bases, with 2 bases of the junction left unmatched. CDR3 coding DNA: TGTGCCAGCAGTTACAGACAGGGTAACACCATATATTTT. As protein: CASSYRQGNTIYF.

This clonotype showed up many times. Here the CDR3 reads CASSLVASSNSYEQYF. The CDR3 nucleotides are TGTGCCAGCAGCTTAGTGGCCTCGAGCAACTCCTACGAGCAGTACTTC. This chain joins TRBV7-2 and TRBJ2-7; D unresolved. The CDR3 runs to 16 residues. The V and J ends lost 1 base and 0 bases respectively, with 13 bases between them. The germline V gene has CDR1 SGHTA and CDR2 FQGNSA.

The table lists this clonotype with a few counts. This clone may be a read error of a much larger clone one base away. The gene calls are TRBV7-6 and TRBJ2-1, with 8 bases identical to TRBD2. The assigned J gene may be wrong: the sequence end matches TRBJ2-7 better. CDR1 and CDR2 from the germline V gene are SGHVS and FNYEAQ. The length of the CDR3 is 16 residues. This CDR3 reads CASSPQRGTSYNEQYF. The CDR3 DNA follows: TGTGCCAGCAGCCCACAGCGGGGGACCTCCTACAATGAGCAGTACTTC.

This clonotype was found many times. V usage is TRBV5-1 and J usage is TRBJ2-1; perhaps TRBD1 as D (5 bases). Germline values: CDR1 SGHRS, CDR2 YFSETQ. Trimming stripped 4 bases from V and 6 bases from J, with 17 bases between. This CDR3 contains 15 residues. The CDR3 DNA follows: TGCGCCAGCAGCCCCAAAGTGGGGCTCGCCAATGAGCAGTTCTTC. Amino acids: CASSPKVGLANEQFF.